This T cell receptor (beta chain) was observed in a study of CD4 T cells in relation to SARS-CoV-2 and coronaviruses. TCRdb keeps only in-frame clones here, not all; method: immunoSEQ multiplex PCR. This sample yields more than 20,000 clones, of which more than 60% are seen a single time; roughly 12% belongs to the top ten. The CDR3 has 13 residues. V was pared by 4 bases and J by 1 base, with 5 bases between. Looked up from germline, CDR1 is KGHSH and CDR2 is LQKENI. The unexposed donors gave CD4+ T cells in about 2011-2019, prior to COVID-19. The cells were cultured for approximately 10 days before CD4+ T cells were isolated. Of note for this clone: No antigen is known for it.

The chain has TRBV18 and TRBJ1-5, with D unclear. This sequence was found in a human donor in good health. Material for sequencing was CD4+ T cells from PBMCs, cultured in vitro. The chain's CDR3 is CASSQVSNQPQHF. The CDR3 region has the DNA TGTGCCAGCTCACAAGTAAGCAATCAGCCCCAGCATTTT. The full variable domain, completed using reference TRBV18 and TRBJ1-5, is NAGVMQNPRHLVRRRGQEARLRCSPMKGHSHVYWYRQLPEEGLKFMVYLQKENIIDESGMPKERFSAEFPKEGPSILRIQQVVRGDSAAYFCASSQVSNQPQHFGDGTRLSIL.